Listed below are T cell receptor beta chains from one sample, sequenced in a study of CD8 T cells in ankylosing spondylitis. TCRdb re-called the 5' RACE reads through MiXCR, storing one row per CDR3 protein. The sample has 350,000 to 550,000 distinct CDR3 sequences, roughly a quarter seen once. The material sequenced was blood, either unsorted or a sorted T cell fraction (not recorded which). The receptors were sampled from a male donor with ankylosing spondylitis. CDR3s include the opening cysteine and the closing phenylalanine or tryptophan. The D gene is left open where the match is weak. The size entry is marked missing in some rows and otherwise reads once, few, many or a size class.

>-|TRBJ2-1|-|TRBV18
TGTGCCAGCTCACCTCGGAGCGACGGTGAGCAGTTCTTC
CASSPRSDGEQFF
>-|TRBJ2-7|TRBD1|TRBV14
TGTGCCAGCAGCCCAGAACGAAGGGGGATGCGGGACAGGGACCTCAAAAGCTCCTACGAGCAGTACTTC
CASSPERRGMRDRDLKSSYEQYF
>-|TRBJ2-3|TRBD2|TRBV20-1
TGCAGTGCAATTACCGGGACTAGCCCCACAGATACGCAGTATTTT
CSAITGTSPTDTQYF
>many|TRBJ1-2|-|TRBV10-3
TGTGCCATCAGTGACTCGCAGGTTTACTATGGCTACACCTTC
CAISDSQVYYGYTF
>-|TRBJ2-1|TRBD2|TRBV11-3
TGTGCCAGCAGCAGGGGACTAGCGGTTGGTGAGCAGTTCTTC
CASSRGLAVGEQFF
>few|TRBJ2-3|-|TRBV7-9
TGTGCCAGCGGGGTCCCTAACACAGATACGCAGTATTTT
CASGVPNTDTQYF
>-|TRBJ2-1|-|TRBV7-7
TGTGCCAGCAGTTTAGCTCCTGGGGACCATGAGCAGTTCTTC
CASSLAPGDHEQFF
>-|TRBJ1-1|TRBD1|TRBV7-9
TGTGCCAGCAGCTTAGAGGGACAGGCCAGCACGAAGGGAGCTTTCTTT
CASSLEGQASTKGAFF
>few|TRBJ2-1|TRBD1|TRBV27
TGTGCCAGCAGTCCCCGACAGGGTCGATACAATGAGCAGTTCTTC
CASSPRQGRYNEQFF
>few|TRBJ2-1|TRBD1|TRBV7-9
TGTGCCAGCAGCCCGAACCTCGCAGGGGGCGCGAATGAGCAGTTCTTC
CASSPNLAGGANEQFF
>-|TRBJ1-5|-|TRBV29-1
TGCAGTGCGGAGTTTAGCAATCAGCCCCAGCATTTT
CSAEFSNQPQHF
>-|TRBJ2-3|TRBD2|TRBV6-5
TGTGCCAGCAGTTACGGGAGCGGGAGGACAGATACGCAGTATTTT
CASSYGSGRTDTQYF
>-|TRBJ2-7|-|TRBV21-1
TGTGCCAGCAGGTCAGCGGGGGTGACCTACGAGCAGTACTTC
CASRSAGVTYEQYF
>-|TRBJ1-1|TRBD1|TRBV10-3
TGTGCCATCAACCGGACAGGGGGGAACACTGAAGCTTTCTTT
CAINRTGGNTEAFF
>-|TRBJ1-2|-|TRBV12-3/TRBV12-4
TGTGCCAGCACCCCGTCGATCTCGTTAGCTAACTATGGCTACACCTTC
CASTPSISLANYGYTF
>-|TRBJ2-1|TRBD2|TRBV4-2
TGTGCCAGCAGCCTCAAAAGGACTAGCGGGATCAATGAGCAGTTCTTC
CASSLKRTSGINEQFF
>-|TRBJ2-1|-|TRBV7-9
TGTGCCAGCAGCTTGGGACTCTCGGTGGATGAGCAGTTCTTC
CASSLGLSVDEQFF
>-|TRBJ2-7|-|TRBV3-1
TGTGCCAGCAGCCACCTCGACAGGACCTACGAGCAGTACTTC
CASSHLDRTYEQYF
>once|TRBJ2-7|TRBD2|TRBV27
TGTGCCAGCAGTCCCCTGGGCGGGAGGGCCTTTTTCGAGCAGTACTTC
CASSPLGGRAFFEQYF
>few|TRBJ2-1|TRBD2|TRBV12-3/TRBV12-4
TGTGCCAGCAGTTCGGGACTAGCGGGAATAGATGAGCAGTTCTTC
CASSSGLAGIDEQFF
>-|TRBJ2-7|-|TRBV11-2
TGTGCCAGCAGCTTAGGTGGCAGGGCCAGCGAGCAGTACTTC
CASSLGGRASEQYF
>-|TRBJ2-1|TRBD2|TRBV20-1
TGCAGTGCGAAAGCACTAGCGGAGCCCAATGAGCAGTTCTTC
CSAKALAEPNEQFF
>-|TRBJ2-7|-|TRBV5-1
TGCGCCAGCAGCACGACCTCCTACGAGCAGTACTTC
CASSTTSYEQYF
>-|TRBJ2-1|TRBD2|TRBV7-9
TGTGCCAGCAGCATTGGACTAGCGGAAAATGAGCAGTTCTTC
CASSIGLAENEQFF
>few|TRBJ2-2|TRBD1|TRBV29-1
TGCAGCGTGCGGGACAGGTCGAACACCGGGGAGCTGTTTTTT
CSVRDRSNTGELFF
>-|TRBJ2-2|TRBD2|TRBV10-3
TGTGCCATCAGAACCGGGACTAGCGGGAGTCGCGGCACCGGGGAGCTGTTTTTT
CAIRTGTSGSRGTGELFF
>few|TRBJ2-2|TRBD1|TRBV2
TGTGCCAGCACTAGGGACAGGCCGAACACCGGGGAGCTGTTTTTT
CASTRDRPNTGELFF
>few|TRBJ2-7|-|TRBV2
TGTGCCAGCAGTGTCCAGGGGACCTACGAGCAGTACTTC
CASSVQGTYEQYF
>few|TRBJ2-1|TRBD1|TRBV20-1
TGCAGTGCTGGAGATTCCGGGACAGTAATCAATGAGCAGTTCTTC
CSAGDSGTVINEQFF
>-|TRBJ2-1|-|TRBV19
TGTGCCAGTAGTATAGGCAGACAAGATGAGCAGTTCTTC
CASSIGRQDEQFF
>few|TRBJ2-1|TRBD2|TRBV7-9
TGTGCCAGCAGCAAGAAGCGGGAATCATACAATGAGCAGTTCTTC
CASSKKRESYNEQFF
>-|TRBJ2-2|-|TRBV6-1
TGTGCCAGCAGCCTCGAGGCAGGATGGAACACCGGGGAGCTGTTTTTT
CASSLEAGWNTGELFF
>-|TRBJ1-5|-|TRBV11-2
TGTGCCAGCAGCTTTGACAATCAGCCCCAGCATTTT
CASSFDNQPQHF
>-|TRBJ1-4|TRBD1|TRBV30
TGTGCCTGGAGCCCGAGGACAGGGGCAATCGGAAAACTGTTTTTT
CAWSPRTGAIGKLFF
>-|TRBJ2-3|-|TRBV7-7
TGTGCCAGCAGCTCCGGGCCAGCTAGCACAGATACGCAGTATTTT
CASSSGPASTDTQYF
>-|TRBJ2-3|TRBD2|TRBV5-1
TGCGCCAGCAGCTTGGGCCTAGCGGGAGTGACAGATACGCAGTATTTT
CASSLGLAGVTDTQYF
>-|TRBJ1-2|-|TRBV27
TGTGCCAGCAGCTCGAGGCGGGGCTCAAACTATGGCTACACCTTC
CASSSRRGSNYGYTF
>few|TRBJ2-3|-|TRBV12-3/TRBV12-4
TGTGCCAGCAGTCCCTCGGGAGCGGTCTCAGATACGCAGTATTTT
CASSPSGAVSDTQYF
>few|TRBJ2-7|TRBD1|TRBV29-1
TGCAGCGTTGAAGATCCGGGACAGGGGAACGAGCAGTACTTC
CSVEDPGQGNEQYF
>few|TRBJ1-3|-|TRBV18
TGTGCCAGCTCACCGATCGGGCAGAGCTCTGGAAACACCATATATTTT
CASSPIGQSSGNTIYF
>-|TRBJ2-7|TRBD2|TRBV6-1
TGTGCCACTAGGGGTAGCGGGAGTTGGTACGAGCAGTACTTC
CATRGSGSWYEQYF
>few|TRBJ2-5|-|TRBV20-1
TGCAGTGCTAGAAATGGAGAGACCCAGTACTTC
CSARNGETQYF
>many|TRBJ2-1|-|TRBV20-1
TGCAGTGCTGGAGACCGGGACTCAGGGTGGCATGAGCAGTTCTTC
CSAGDRDSGWHEQFF